These 7 T cell receptor delta chains were all obtained from the same sample, sequenced in a study of gamma-delta T cells after stem cell transplantation. TCRdb re-processed the RT-PCR reads using CATT. Of 11,000 or so delta-chain clones in the sample, around 1.4% were seen once. Sequencing was done on a sample of gamma-delta T cells. Receptors originate from a human donor. It is not recorded whose cells these are; they may come from a transplant donor.

With regard to this clone: This DNA translates differently at residue 14 from the TCRdb protein, which is that of a much larger clone; a read error is likely, and the protein shown is the DNA's own translation. The V and J genes are TRDV2 and TRDJ1; D possibly corresponds to TRDD3 (6 bases). CDR3 length equals 16 residues. CDR1 and CDR2 (germline): GEAIGNYY, EKD. CDR3 region: CACDAGFGGVTDKPIF. CDR3 DNA: TGTGCCTGTGACGCCGGTTTTGGGGGTGTTACCGATAAACCCATCTTT.

This clone was seen a handful of times. The protein that TCRdb holds for this DNA derives from a much larger clone and differs from the translated DNA at residue 16, which likely indicates a read error; the protein shown here is translated from the DNA. The gene calls are TRDV2 and TRDJ1; 9 nucleotides align to TRDD3. Germline lookup yields CDR1 GEAIGNYY and CDR2 EKD. This CDR3 is 17 amino acids long. The CDR3 loop reads CACDMVLGESYTDKLTF. CDR3 DNA sequence: TGTGCCTGTGACATGGTACTGGGGGAATCCTACACCGATAAACTCACCTTT.

This clone was seen more than once but under ten times. The chain joins TRDV1 to TRDJ1; D assignment may be TRDD2 or TRDD3 (6 bases each). The CDR3 extends over 19 amino acids. V lost 4 bases and J lost 0, with 24 bases in between. CDR1 is TSWWSYY and CDR2 is QGS in the germline V gene. CDR3 residues: CALGGPFRLGTMYTDKLIF. Written as DNA, the CDR3 is TGTGCTCTTGGGGGCCCCTTCCGACTGGGAACTATGTACACCGATAAACTCATCTTT.

Worth noting for this clone: This clone may be a read error of a much larger clone one base away. Other DNA sequences from this sample encode an identical CDR3 as well. The chain links TRDV2 to TRDJ1; TRDD3 aligns across 9 bases. The germline CDR1 and CDR2 sequences are GEAIGNYY and EKD. The CDR3 is 19 residues long. The CDR3 nucleotides read TGTGCCTGTGACAACCTGGGGGATCGGCGTATAAAGTACACCGACAAACTCATCTTT. It specifies CACDNLGDRRIKYTDKLIF.

A few counts support this clone. This likely reflects a read error, since a far larger clone is one base away. Other DNA sequences from this sample encode an identical CDR3 as well. The rearrangement joins TRDV2 to TRDJ1, with D hard to call. The V and J ends lost 0 bases and 8 bases respectively, with 15 bases between them. Germline V gives CDR1 GEAIGNYY, CDR2 EKD. The CDR3 has 14 residues. CDR3 sequence reads: CACDTVGSGDKLIF. CDR3 DNA: TGTGCCTGTGACACCGTCGGGAGTGGTGACAAACTCATCTTT.

By share, this clone ranks as medium-sized (0.01 to 0.1%). V is TRDV2 and J is TRDJ1; TRDD3 matches 10 bases. The V segment lost 3 bases and the J segment 3 bases; nucleotides outside the gene matches: 6. CDR3 length: 15 residues. CDR1 is GEAIGNYY and CDR2 is EKD in the germline V gene. CDR3 loop: CACDVLGDAPDKLIF. The CDR3 DNA sequence: TGTGCCTGTGACGTACTGGGGGATGCCCCCGATAAACTCATCTTT.

By share, this clone ranks as medium-sized (0.01 to 0.1%). This sequence joins TRDV2 and TRDJ2, with 10 nucleotides matching TRDD3. Looked up from germline, CDR1 is GEAIGNYY and CDR2 is EKD. V shed 0 bases and J 0 bases; nucleotides not matched to a gene: 6. This CDR3 has 18 residues. The CDR3 bases are TGTGCCTGTGACACCGTCTGGGGGATAGGGGCTTTGACAGCACAACTCTTCTTT. Protein: CACDTVWGIGALTAQLFF.